The clone carrying this T cell receptor beta chain was picked up a small number of times. This sample is part of a study of T-cell memory formation after mild COVID-19. One entry per CDR3 protein results from TCRdb running MiXCR on the 5' RACE reads. The sample lists 110,000 or so distinct CDR3 sequences, around a fifth occurring once. CDR1 and CDR2 (germline): MGHRA, YSYEKL. The CDR3 sequence is 14 residues long. Trimming removed 1 base at V and 7 bases at J, with 14 bases between. The chain joins TRBV4-1 to TRBJ2-7; TRBD1 is a possible D gene (5 bases). The sequence derives from a man between 18 and 29 years old who had mild COVID-19 (a few samples of this study predate the infection). Cell type and time point are not known. Sequencing was performed on PBMCs or a T cell subset sorted from them (not recorded which). The CDR3 DNA sequence: TGCGCCAGCAGCCAAGTACAGGCCGCGCGGGAGCAGTACTTC. This translates into CASSQVQAAREQYF.